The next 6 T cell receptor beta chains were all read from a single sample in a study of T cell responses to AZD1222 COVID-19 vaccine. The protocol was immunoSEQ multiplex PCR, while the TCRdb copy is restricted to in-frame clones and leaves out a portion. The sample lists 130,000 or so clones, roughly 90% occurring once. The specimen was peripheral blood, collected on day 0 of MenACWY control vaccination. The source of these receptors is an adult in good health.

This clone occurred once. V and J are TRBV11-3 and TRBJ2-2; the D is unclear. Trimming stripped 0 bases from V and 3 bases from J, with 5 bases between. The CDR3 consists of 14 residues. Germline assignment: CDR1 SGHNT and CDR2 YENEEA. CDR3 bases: TGTGCCAGCAGCTTAGAATGGGACACCGGGGAGCTGTTTTTT. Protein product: CASSLEWDTGELFF.

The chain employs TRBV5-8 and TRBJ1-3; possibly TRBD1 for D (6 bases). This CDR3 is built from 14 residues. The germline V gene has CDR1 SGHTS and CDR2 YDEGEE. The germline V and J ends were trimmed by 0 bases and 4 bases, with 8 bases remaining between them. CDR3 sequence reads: CASSLGTAGNTIYF. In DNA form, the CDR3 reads TGTGCCAGCAGCTTGGGGACAGCCGGAAACACCATATATTTT.

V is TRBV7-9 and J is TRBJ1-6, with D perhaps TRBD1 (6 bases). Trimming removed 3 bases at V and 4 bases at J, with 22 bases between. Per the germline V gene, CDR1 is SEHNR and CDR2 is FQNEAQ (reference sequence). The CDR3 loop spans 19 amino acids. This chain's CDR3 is CASSFIQGGQPSYNSPLHF. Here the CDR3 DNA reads TGTGCCAGCAGCTTCATACAGGGAGGCCAGCCCTCGTATAATTCACCCCTCCACTTT.

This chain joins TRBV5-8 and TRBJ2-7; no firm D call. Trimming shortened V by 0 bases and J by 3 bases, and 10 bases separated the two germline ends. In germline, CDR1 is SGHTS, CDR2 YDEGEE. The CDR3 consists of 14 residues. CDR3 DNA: TGTGCCAGCAGCTTGGGTTTGGGCGGCTACGAGCAGTACTTC. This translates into CASSLGLGGYEQYF.

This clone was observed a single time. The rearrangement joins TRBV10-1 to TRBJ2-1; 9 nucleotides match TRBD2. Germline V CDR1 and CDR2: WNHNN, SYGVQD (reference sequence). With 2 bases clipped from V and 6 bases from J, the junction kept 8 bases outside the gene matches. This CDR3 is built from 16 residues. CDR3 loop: CASSEIWASGTNEQFF. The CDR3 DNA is TGCGCCAGCAGTGAGATTTGGGCTAGCGGGACCAATGAGCAGTTCTTC.

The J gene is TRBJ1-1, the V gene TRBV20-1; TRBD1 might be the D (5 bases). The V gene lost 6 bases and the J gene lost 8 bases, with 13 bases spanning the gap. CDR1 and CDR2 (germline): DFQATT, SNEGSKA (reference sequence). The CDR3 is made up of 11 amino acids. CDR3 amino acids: CSAPRQSEAFF. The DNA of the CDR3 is TGCAGTGCCCCCAGACAGTCGGAAGCTTTCTTT.